Here is one T cell receptor (beta chain) with its context. Trimming shortened V by 0 bases and J by 1 base, and 6 bases separated the two germline ends. The CDR3 length is 14 residues. Germline V gene lookup returns CDR1 SEHNR and CDR2 FQNEAQ (reference sequence). The data derive from a study of OX40 agonist ivuxolimab in advanced cancers. People who had autoimmune disease history or systemic immunosuppression were excluded. TCRdb's copy holds only in-frame clones and misses some; the assay was immunoSEQ multiplex PCR. Here the sample spans 50,000 to 65,000 clones, approximately 82% being singletons. This sequence was found in an adult with an advanced solid tumor such as melanoma, head and neck, liver or kidney cancer. V and J are TRBV7-9 and TRBJ1-1; D remains ambiguous. The sample was CD4+ or CD8+ T cells sorted from blood, taken in a trial of the OX40 agonist ivuxolimab. DNA of the CDR3: TGTGCCAGCAGCTTAGCCTCCAGGAACACTGAAGCTTTCTTT. It yields the protein CASSLASRNTEAFF.